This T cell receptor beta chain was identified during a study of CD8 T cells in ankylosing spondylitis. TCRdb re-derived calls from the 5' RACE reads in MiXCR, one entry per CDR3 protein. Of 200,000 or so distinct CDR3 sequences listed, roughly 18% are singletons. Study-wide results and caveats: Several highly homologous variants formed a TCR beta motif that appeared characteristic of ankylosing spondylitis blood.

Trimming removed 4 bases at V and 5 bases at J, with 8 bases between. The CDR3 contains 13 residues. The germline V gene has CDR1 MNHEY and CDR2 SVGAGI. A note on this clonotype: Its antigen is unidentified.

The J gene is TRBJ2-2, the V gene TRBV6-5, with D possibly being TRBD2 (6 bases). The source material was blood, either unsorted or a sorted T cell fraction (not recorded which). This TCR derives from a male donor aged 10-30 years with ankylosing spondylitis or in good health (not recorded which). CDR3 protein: CASSSLATGELFF. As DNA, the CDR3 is TGTGCCAGCAGTTCCCTAGCGACCGGGGAGCTGTTTTTT.